Below are 23 T cell receptor beta chains sequenced from a single sample in a study of blood T cell repertoires in COVID-19. This table comes from immunoSEQ multiplex PCR, and its TCRdb copy is limited to in-frame clones, with some not included. The sample carries more than 300,000 clones, around 83% recorded once. Sample: PBMCs or T cells enriched from blood (not recorded which). The receptor source for this set is a woman aged 50 to 60 who had recovered from COVID-19.

The gene calls are TRBV7-9 and TRBJ1-2; no firm D call. Germline V gene lookup returns CDR1 SEHNR and CDR2 FQNEAQ (reference sequence). This CDR3 is built from 14 residues. V was shortened by 4 bases and J by 4 bases, with 13 bases between the two germline ends. CDR3 nucleotides: TGTGCCAGCAGCTCGTGGGCAGAGATCTATGGCTACACCTTC. As protein: CASSSWAEIYGYTF. Filled out from reference TRBV7-9 and TRBJ1-2, the complete variable domain reads DTGVSQNPRHKITKRGQNVTFRCDPISEHNRLYWYRQTLGQGPEFLTYFQNEAQLEKSRLLSDRFSAERPKGSFSTLEIQRTEQGDSAMYLCASSSWAEIYGYTFGSGTRLTVV.

The CDR3 DNA follows: TGTGCCAGCAGCCCAACCAGGGAACACCAAGAGACCCAGTACTTC. Translated: CASSPTREHQETQYF. The genes are TRBV11-3 and TRBJ2-5, with a weak D call TRBD1 (5 bases). Germline assignment: CDR1 SGHNT and CDR2 YENEEA. This CDR3 is built from 15 residues. Deletions cut 5 bases from V and 0 bases from J, with 13 bases between.

The chain joins TRBV4-3 to TRBJ1-5; D is perhaps TRBD1 (6 bases). The CDR3 length is 15 residues. The V gene lost 0 bases and the J gene lost 4 bases, with 10 bases spanning the gap. CDR1 is LGHNA, CDR2 YSLEER, per germline. CDR3 region: CASSQDLGHNQPQHF. CDR3 nucleotide sequence: TGCGCCAGCAGCCAAGACCTGGGACATAATCAGCCCCAGCATTTT.

The chain joins TRBV15 to TRBJ2-3, with D possibly being TRBD2 (7 bases). Trimming took 2 bases from V and 6 from J, leaving 21 bases between them. The CDR3 is made up of 17 amino acids. From germline, CDR1 is LNHNV and CDR2 YYDKDF (reference sequence). The CDR3 loop is CATSRPPTAGAVDTQYF. The DNA of the CDR3 is TGTGCCACCAGCAGACCCCCGACGGCGGGGGCTGTTGATACGCAGTATTTT.

The chain employs TRBV3-1 (or the pseudogene TRBV3-2) and TRBJ1-2, with D hard to call. CDR1 LGHDT and CDR2 YNNKEL come from the germline V gene (reference sequence). This CDR3 has 13 residues. The ends were cut back, 3 bases at V and 2 bases at J, with 7 bases in the middle. The CDR3 bases are TGTGCCAGCAGCCAGCTACAGAACTATGGCTACACCTTC. Protein: CASSQLQNYGYTF.

This sequence joins TRBV5-1 and TRBJ1-2; D gene uncertain. Germline assignment: CDR1 SGHRS and CDR2 YFSETQ. CDR3 length equals 14 residues. V was shortened by 0 bases and J by 3 bases, with 9 bases between the two germline ends. CDR3 in amino acids: CASSLGASDYGYTF. In DNA form, the CDR3 reads TGCGCCAGCAGCTTGGGAGCATCTGACTATGGCTACACCTTC.

The chain carries TRBV7-2 and TRBJ2-1; TRBD1 agrees at 10 bases. V shed 5 bases, J shed 8 bases, and the junction held 6 bases outside the gene matches. Germline V gene data show CDR1 as SGHTA and CDR2 as FQGNSA. CDR3 length equals 14 residues. The DNA for the CDR3 is TGTGCCAGCAGCGGGACAGGGGTACTGTATGAGCAGTTCTTC. It translates to CASSGTGVLYEQFF.

This chain joins TRBV19 and TRBJ2-4, with D perhaps TRBD2 (5 bases). Trimming pared 3 bases from V and 0 bases from J, leaving 12 bases between. This CDR3 region has 16 residues. Germline loops: CDR1 LNHDA, CDR2 SQIVND (reference sequence). CDR3 nucleotides: TGTGCCAGTAGTATCCCCTGGAGGCGAGCCAAAAACATTCAGTACTTC. This gives the protein CASSIPWRRAKNIQYF.

This clone is a singleton in its sample. The V and J genes are TRBV25-1 and TRBJ1-6, with unresolved D. The CDR3 extends over 14 amino acids. The V gene's germline CDR1 is MGHDK and CDR2 SYGVNS. V dropped 2 bases and J dropped 10 bases, with 12 bases sitting between them. Here the CDR3 DNA reads TGTGCCAGCAGTGAACATACTAGTAAATCACCCCTCCACTTT. This encodes CASSEHTSKSPLHF. The full variable domain, completed using reference TRBV25-1 and TRBJ1-6, is EADIYQTPRYLVIGTGKKITLECSQTMGHDKMYWYQQDPGMELHLIHYSYGVNSTEKGDLSSESTVSRIRTEHFPLTLESARPSHTSQYLCASSEHTSKSPLHFGNGTRLTVT.

The chain is built from TRBV6-2 or TRBV6-3 and TRBJ2-1; weak D call: TRBD2 (5 bases). V lost 3 bases and J 5 bases, leaving 17 bases between the germline ends. This CDR3 region has 16 residues. The germline V gene encodes CDR1 MNHEY and CDR2 SVGEGT. The CDR3 here is CASSYGGPPGDNEQFF. The DNA of the CDR3 is TGTGCCAGCAGTTATGGAGGACCACCGGGCGACAATGAGCAGTTCTTC.

This sequence joins TRBV5-5 and TRBJ1-5, with D unclear. Per germline, CDR1 SGHKS and CDR2 YYEKEE (reference sequence). Trimming removed 4 bases from V and 6 bases from J, with 23 bases in between. The CDR3 loop spans 17 amino acids. CDR3 in amino acids: CASSPVIILGGAQPQHF. The DNA of the CDR3 is TGTGCCAGCAGCCCGGTCATTATTCTTGGAGGTGCTCAGCCCCAGCATTTT.

This clone is a singleton in its sample. CDR3 coding DNA: TGTGCCAGCAGTTTCAGACGTCAGGCTAGCGGGCGGACCAATGAGCAGTTCTTC. This codes for CASSFRRQASGRTNEQFF. This rearrangement joins TRBV27 to TRBJ2-1; 8 nucleotides match TRBD2. Germline assignment: CDR1 MNHEY and CDR2 SMNVEV (reference sequence). The ends lost 3 bases at V and 6 bases at J; junction bases unmatched: 16. The CDR3 runs 18 residues.

The J gene is TRBJ2-7, the V gene TRBV7-8; TRBD2 agrees at 7 bases. The junction had 5 bases not matched to a gene; V was cut back by 0 bases and J by 0 bases. This CDR3 spans 16 amino acids. Per germline, CDR1 SGHVS and CDR2 FQNEAQ. The CDR3 is CASSLALAAPSYEQYF. CDR3 coding DNA: TGTGCCAGCAGCTTAGCCCTAGCGGCCCCCTCCTACGAGCAGTACTTC.

CDR3 region: CASRYTDRGGTEAFF. CDR3 nucleotide sequence: TGCGCCAGCAGGTACACGGACAGGGGGGGCACTGAAGCTTTCTTT. The rearrangement uses TRBV5-1 and TRBJ1-1; the match to TRBD1 covers 10 bases. The V gene end was trimmed by 5 bases and the J gene end by 4 bases; junction bases not matched to a gene: 8. Germline V gene data show CDR1 as SGHRS and CDR2 as YFSETQ. This CDR3 has 15 amino acids.

The V gene is TRBV29-1, the J gene TRBJ1-1; D unresolved. CDR1 is SQVTM, CDR2 ANQGSEA, per germline. The CDR3 consists of 11 residues. V was shortened by 7 bases and J by 2 bases, with 8 bases between the two germline ends. The CDR3 loop is CSGDINTEAFF. Here the CDR3 DNA reads TGCAGCGGAGACATAAACACTGAAGCTTTCTTT.

The sample holds a few counts of this clone. The V call is TRBV7-9, the J call TRBJ1-5; D is undetermined. V lost 4 bases and J lost 1, with 14 bases in between. The CDR3 has 16 residues. The germline CDR1 and CDR2 sequences are SEHNR and FQNEAQ (reference sequence). Here the CDR3 DNA reads TGTGCCAGCAGCTCGGGGTTAGGTATGAGCAATCAGCCCCAGCATTTT. Protein product: CASSSGLGMSNQPQHF.

The chain employs TRBV9 and TRBJ1-2, with 7 bases lining up with TRBD1. The CDR3 is made up of 12 amino acids. The ends lost 0 bases at V and 8 bases at J; junction bases unmatched: 1. Germline CDR1 and CDR2: SGDLS and YYNGEE. The CDR3 DNA reads as TGTGCCAGCAGCGTAGGGGACAGAGGCTACACCTTC. It specifies CASSVGDRGYTF.

This clone was detected only a few times. The chain combines TRBV11-2 with TRBJ1-5; 9 bases align to TRBD1. The CDR3 is 17 amino acids. J lost 1 base, V lost 5 bases, and 9 bases had no gene match. Germline-derived CDR1 and CDR2 are SGHAT and FQNNGV. The CDR3 loop is CASSRGTGSGSNQPQHF. The DNA of the CDR3 is TGTGCCAGCAGCAGAGGGACAGGGAGTGGAAGCAATCAGCCCCAGCATTTT.

The rearrangement links TRBV7-3 to TRBJ1-4, with 7 bases fitting TRBD1. This CDR3 is built from 13 residues. Unmatched junction bases numbered 10, after V lost 5 bases and J lost 13 bases. Germline loops: CDR1 SGHTA, CDR2 FQGTGA. CDR3 sequence reads: CASSEQQGTALFF. CDR3 bases: TGTGCCAGCAGCGAACAACAGGGGACAGCACTGTTTTTT.

The rearrangement links TRBV5-1 to TRBJ2-1; D possibly corresponds to TRBD1 (8 bases). Germline values: CDR1 SGHRS, CDR2 YFSETQ. CDR3 size: 14 residues. Trimming took 4 bases from V and 8 from J, leaving 16 bases between them. The chain's CDR3 is CASSGTGGVDEQFF. In DNA form, the CDR3 reads TGCGCCAGCAGCGGTACAGGGGGGGTTGATGAGCAGTTCTTC.

V gene TRBV19 combines with J gene TRBJ2-3, with TRBD2 identical over 9 bases. CDR1 is LNHDA and CDR2 is SQIVND in the germline V gene (reference sequence). The CDR3 has 16 amino acids. V lost 2 bases and J lost 2; bases outside the gene matches: 5. The CDR3 reads CASSIPAGGLTDTQYF. The CDR3 nucleotides read TGTGCCAGTAGTATACCTGCGGGAGGGCTCACAGATACGCAGTATTTT.

This chain links TRBV18 with TRBJ2-1, with 8 bases that match TRBD2. The ends lost 0 bases at V and 10 bases at J; junction bases unmatched: 5. Germline V lookup: CDR1 KGHSH, CDR2 LQKENI. The CDR3 is 14 amino acids. The CDR3 region is CASSPPAAGVEQFF. The CDR3 bases are TGTGCCAGCTCACCACCAGCAGCGGGAGTAGAGCAGTTCTTC.

This CDR3 reads CASSQILAGYANTGELFF. The CDR3 DNA reads TGCGCCAGCAGCCAAATCCTAGCGGGGTACGCGAACACCGGGGAGCTGTTTTTT. The chain links TRBV4-3 to TRBJ2-2; TRBD2 agrees at 9 bases. J lost 0 bases, V lost 2 bases, and 7 bases had no gene match. The CDR3 is made up of 18 amino acids. Germline CDR1 and CDR2: LGHNA and YSLEER.